Listed below are T cell receptor beta chains from one sample, sequenced in a study of blood T cells in healthy people across ages. TCRdb called the 5' RACE reads again in MiXCR, with one record for every CDR3 protein. Found here are around 1,900,000 distinct CDR3 sequences, about two fifths of them singletons; the top ten hold around 23%. The sequencing sample was made of blood. The receptor source for this set is a human donor in good health. The CDR3 runs from the conserved cysteine through the conserved F or W. The order of the fields is J gene, V gene, clone size, D gene, CDR3 DNA, CDR3 protein. D genes are given only for firm matches. Clone sizes are given selectively: once, few, many, or a class where the clone is expanded.

j_gene: TRBJ1-2
v_gene: TRBV15
abundance: NA
d_gene: NA
CDR3nt: TGTGCCACCAGCCCCCGTTGGTCGGACGGCTACACCTTC
CDR3aa: CATSPRWSDGYTF

j_gene: TRBJ2-5
v_gene: TRBV5-1
abundance: NA
d_gene: NA
CDR3nt: TGCGCCAGCAGCCCTCTGGAGGTCCAGGAGACCCAGTACTTC
CDR3aa: CASSPLEVQETQYF

j_gene: TRBJ2-7
v_gene: TRBV7-8
abundance: NA
d_gene: NA
CDR3nt: TGTGCCAGCAGCCACACCGGGACTTCGTACGAGCAGTACTTC
CDR3aa: CASSHTGTSYEQYF

j_gene: TRBJ2-3
v_gene: TRBV6-2/TRBV6-3
abundance: NA
d_gene: NA
CDR3nt: TGTGCCAGCAGTTACTCGCGGCTTACTAGCACAGATACGCAGTATTTT
CDR3aa: CASSYSRLTSTDTQYF

j_gene: TRBJ1-5
v_gene: TRBV20-1
abundance: NA
d_gene: NA
CDR3nt: TGCAGTGCTAGAGAGGCAGCTAGCAATCAGCCCCAGCATTTT
CDR3aa: CSAREAASNQPQHF

j_gene: TRBJ2-5
v_gene: TRBV11-2
abundance: NA
d_gene: NA
CDR3nt: TGTGCCAGCAGATTAGGAGGGGGGCTCCAAGAGACCCAGTACTTC
CDR3aa: CASRLGGGLQETQYF

j_gene: TRBJ1-2
v_gene: TRBV20-1
abundance: few
d_gene: NA
CDR3nt: TGCAGTGCTAGAGGATCTGTAGCAGGGAAGGGCATTGGCTACACCTTC
CDR3aa: CSARGSVAGKGIGYTF

j_gene: TRBJ1-2
v_gene: TRBV5-5
abundance: few
d_gene: NA
CDR3nt: TGTGCCAGCAGCCAGCGCCGGGACCTCTCTGGCTACACCTTC
CDR3aa: CASSQRRDLSGYTF

j_gene: TRBJ2-5
v_gene: TRBV7-2
abundance: NA
d_gene: NA
CDR3nt: TGTGCCAGCAGCTTAGAAGTCCGCAGGGAGACCCAGTACTTC
CDR3aa: CASSLEVRRETQYF

j_gene: TRBJ2-1
v_gene: TRBV10-3
abundance: NA
d_gene: NA
CDR3nt: TGTGCCATCAGTGAGTGGGGAGACAGACACAATGAGCAGTTCTTC
CDR3aa: CAISEWGDRHNEQFF

j_gene: TRBJ1-1
v_gene: TRBV7-3
abundance: NA
d_gene: TRBD1
CDR3nt: TGTGCCAGCAGCTTAACCGGGACAGTTGGCACTGAAGCTTTCTTT
CDR3aa: CASSLTGTVGTEAFF

j_gene: TRBJ2-3
v_gene: TRBV29-1
abundance: NA
d_gene: TRBD2
CDR3nt: TGCAGCGTTCCCCGGGGGGGAGGAGGGGATACGCAGTATTTT
CDR3aa: CSVPRGGGGDTQYF

j_gene: TRBJ2-7
v_gene: TRBV7-2
abundance: NA
d_gene: TRBD2
CDR3nt: TGTGCCAGCAGCTTCCCCGCCCGGGGGGGGGCCGAGCAGTACTTC
CDR3aa: CASSFPARGGAEQYF

j_gene: TRBJ2-5
v_gene: TRBV27
abundance: NA
d_gene: TRBD1
CDR3nt: TGTGCCAGCAGCCCTGACAGGGGACGGTTTGGAGAGACCCAGTACTTC
CDR3aa: CASSPDRGRFGETQYF

j_gene: TRBJ2-5
v_gene: TRBV5-8
abundance: NA
d_gene: TRBD1
CDR3nt: TGTGCCAGCAGCTTGGGGGACAGAAAACAAGAGACCCAGTACTTC
CDR3aa: CASSLGDRKQETQYF

j_gene: TRBJ1-5
v_gene: TRBV6-5
abundance: NA
d_gene: NA
CDR3nt: TGTGCCGGCAGTTACTCGAGACAGTTGGGTCAGCCCCAGCATTTT
CDR3aa: CAGSYSRQLGQPQHF

j_gene: TRBJ2-2
v_gene: TRBV3-1
abundance: NA
d_gene: NA
CDR3nt: TGTGCCAGCAGCCAAGATATCCGAACCGGGGAGCTGTTTTTT
CDR3aa: CASSQDIRTGELFF

j_gene: TRBJ2-1
v_gene: TRBV4-3
abundance: few
d_gene: TRBD1
CDR3nt: TGCGCCAGCAGCCAGAAAGACAGGGGGAATGAGCAGTTCTTC
CDR3aa: CASSQKDRGNEQFF

j_gene: TRBJ2-7
v_gene: TRBV7-2
abundance: NA
d_gene: TRBD2
CDR3nt: TGTGCCAGCAGCCGCGGACTAGCGGGGGGATCCGAGCAGTACTTC
CDR3aa: CASSRGLAGGSEQYF

j_gene: TRBJ2-1
v_gene: TRBV20-1
abundance: NA
d_gene: NA
CDR3nt: TGCAGTGCTCATGCCCTTTCTACGGGCTACAATGAGCAGTTCTTC
CDR3aa: CSAHALSTGYNEQFF

j_gene: TRBJ2-5
v_gene: TRBV5-1
abundance: NA
d_gene: NA
CDR3nt: TGCACCAGCAGCACGGGACGAGCCCCTGAGACCCAGTACTTC
CDR3aa: CTSSTGRAPETQYF

j_gene: TRBJ2-1
v_gene: TRBV5-1
abundance: NA
d_gene: NA
CDR3nt: TGCGCCAGCAGCTTGGAGGTAGCCAATGAGCAGTTCTTC
CDR3aa: CASSLEVANEQFF